This TCR beta chain was retrieved from a study of shared clonotypes between healthy human individuals. Repertoires were generated with immunoSEQ multiplex PCR, while TCRdb's copy carries only in-frame clones and drops some. This sample has millions of clones, with approximately 90% found just once. Germline values: CDR1 KGHSH, CDR2 LQKENI. The ends lost 4 bases at V and 3 bases at J; junction bases unmatched: 8. The CDR3 extends over 15 amino acids. This TCR derives from a man younger than 30 in good health. Sequencing was done on a sample of naive CD4+ T cells sorted from blood. Subset given: CD45RA+ positively selected. The chain recombines TRBV18 with TRBJ2-7; the match to TRBD2 covers 8 bases. In nucleotides, the CDR3 is TGTGCCAGCTCACGGGAAGCCGGGACTAGCTACGAGCAGTACTTC. Protein: CASSREAGTSYEQYF.